Below are 6 T cell receptor beta chains sequenced from a single sample in a study of T cells after yellow fever vaccination. A single record per CDR3 protein comes from TCRdb applying MiXCR to the 5' RACE reads. Of about 350,000 distinct CDR3 sequences listed, about 4% are singletons. The input for sequencing was PBMCs, taken 5 days after the yellow fever booster vaccination. The receptors stem from a man between 18 and 29 years old who received the YFV17D yellow fever vaccine.

A few counts support this clonotype. The genes are TRBV12-3 or TRBV12-4 and TRBJ2-3; D is perhaps TRBD2 (6 bases). Between the trimmed V and J ends, which lost 5 bases and 4 bases, there was a span of 22 bases. This CDR3 is 17 amino acids long. CDR3 amino acids: CASSVRDLSLRSDTQYF. The CDR3 nucleotides read TGTGCCAGCAGTGTCCGGGACTTAAGTTTGAGATCAGATACGCAGTATTTT.

V is TRBV21-1 and J is TRBJ1-6. TRBV21-1 is flagged as a pseudogene. This CDR3 comprises 13 residues. The CDR3 DNA reads as TGTGCCAGCAGCAAAGCAGGGTTTTCACCCCTCCACTTT. Its protein product is CASSKAGFSPLHF.

There are a few counts of this clonotype. The J gene is TRBJ2-7, the V gene TRBV7-2; the match to TRBD2 covers 11 bases. The CDR3 runs 14 residues. The V and J ends lost 4 bases and 3 bases, in that order; junction bases with no gene match: 2. CDR1 is SGHTA and CDR2 is FQGNSA in the germline V gene. CDR3 sequence: CASSSSGGFYEQYF. Written as DNA, the CDR3 is TGTGCCAGCAGCTCTAGCGGGGGGTTCTACGAGCAGTACTTC.

This clonotype was counted at least ten times. The rearrangement joins TRBV12-3 or TRBV12-4 to TRBJ2-2, with 8 bases identical to TRBD1. CDR3 length equals 15 residues. V lost 5 bases to trimming and J lost 3 bases; unmatched junction nucleotides: 5. Written as DNA, the CDR3 is TGTGCCAGCAGTCCGGGACAGGTTTACACCGGGGAGCTGTTTTTT. Its translation: CASSPGQVYTGELFF.

The CDR3 loop is CASRVRVGNSPLHF. The CDR3 region has the DNA TGTGCCAGCAGGGTCCGGGTAGGGAATTCACCCCTCCACTTT. V is TRBV5-6 and J is TRBJ1-6; D is ambiguous. CDR3 size: 14 residues. CDR1 is SGHDT, CDR2 YYEEEE, per germline. The V end was cut by 5 bases, the J end by 7 bases, with 13 bases between.

A few counts support this clonotype. The chain recombines TRBV20-1 with TRBJ1-1; D unresolved. In germline, CDR1 is DFQATT, CDR2 SNEGSKA (reference sequence). The length of the CDR3 is 13 residues. The ends were cut back, 5 bases at V and 6 bases at J, with 16 bases in the middle. This CDR3 is CSAPPAGYAEAFF. DNA for the CDR3: TGCAGTGCTCCACCTGCGGGGTACGCTGAAGCTTTCTTT.